The entry that follows covers one T cell receptor beta chain sequence. No cognate antigen has been identified for it. No much larger clonotype is one base removed from it; base qualities were not supplied. From V the trimming removes 2 bases and from J it removes 6 bases, while the gene matches leave 8 bases of the junction unaccounted for. Taken from cysteine to phenylalanine, the CDR3 has 15 residues. Only the CDR3 part of the read is kept: 45 bases, read in frame from the first base. As encoded in the germline V gene, CDR1 is SGDLS while CDR2 is YYNGEE. The data belong to a study of cytomegalovirus exposure and HLA in healthy donors (dated by TCRdb to about 2017). Some background on the complete study: In an earlier analysis of 587 of the donors, around 290 Gb of sequence data and 120 million or so unique TCR beta sequences from some 170 million T cells were reported. Roughly 320 gigabases of sequencing data and around 85 million unique TCR sequences made up an early release that covered 500 to 650 HLA-typed donors. The genetic ancestry cluster associated with self-reported Caucasian donors included over 80% of the roughly 400 genotyped donors. The study aimed to test whether cataloging public T cell receptors could reveal signatures of past pathogen exposure. The study profiled the T cell repertoires of 500 to 800 subjects by immunosequencing and related them to cytomegalovirus serostatus. A separate validation cohort of roughly 130 different subjects was used in addition to the approximately 700-subject first cohort. High-throughput TCR immunosequencing, statistical association of individual TCRs with disease status, and machine learning were combined to predict cytomegalovirus infection status. A later analysis re-examined previously published TCR beta repertoires from just over 650 donors and added high-resolution HLA genotyping to investigate patterns of TCR occurrence. Rather than drawing on any new phenotypic data, the later analysis identified candidate immune exposures from TCR beta sequences and the way those sequences occurred across donors. An earlier analysis of around 580 of the donors used high-throughput TCR beta sequencing to judge whether each TCR beta V gene segment behaved as functional or pseudogenic. Donor age, sex, ethnicity and CMV serostatus were collected together with the repertoire data. In a later genetic analysis, genome-wide SNP genotypes for 398 of the 666 donors were used, and that subset was treated as a discovery cohort. All discovery cohort repertoires had been generated using a single sequencing platform. HLA typing included class I and class II loci at four-digit resolution. The number of typed donors differed by locus: about 629-640 for A, B, C, DRB1 and DQB1; some 540 for DQA1; some 590 for DPA1; and 450 to 480 for DPB1. Four or five DR-DQ haplotypes were handled as single units for association and clustering because linkage in the cohort was strong. Among some 410 genotyped donors of the cohort, an average of around 240,000 unique TCR beta nucleotide sequences was sequenced per donor, of which 15% to 20% were non-productive.

The cohort was made up of roughly 670 healthy bone marrow donors. At the time of sampling, every cohort member was nominally healthy, though immune exposures that went unrecorded were likely present. The donor tested CMV seropositive and was one of the 289 seropositive cohort members. Each donor provided a peripheral blood sample, and peripheral blood mononuclear cells were used for TCR beta sequencing. The Qiagen DNeasy Blood Extraction Kit was used to extract genomic DNA from the blood cell samples. The library came from the immunoSEQ multiplex PCR assay. For the multiplex PCR, a mixture combining 60 forward primers for TCR Vbeta segments and 13 reverse primers for TCR Jbeta segments was used. A multiplex PCR assay on genomic DNA amplified the CDR3 region of rearranged TCR beta genes. The amplified TCR beta libraries were sequenced on the Illumina HiSeq System as 87-base-pair reads. The paper's processing steps were these. A later analysis tallied around 80 million unique TCR beta chains across the 700 or so repertoires, and about 12 million of those chains were shared by two or more donors. Raw reads were error-corrected and collapsed into unique sequences by a nearest-neighbor algorithm in which closely related sequences were merged to remove PCR and sequencing errors. CDR3 sequences were aligned to IMGT reference sequences to assign V, D and J gene segments. For a sequence to be retained, a match of at least six nucleotides was required to both a V gene segment and a J gene segment. A rearrangement counted as productive if the CDR3 had no stop codons and remained in frame with V and J, and every other rearrangement counted as non-productive. Following IMGT convention, CDR3 was defined as the stretch from the second conserved V-encoded cysteine up to the conserved J-encoded phenylalanine. Sequences without an unambiguous match to a single V gene segment were excluded from the earlier analysis of approximately 560 of the donors. An earlier analysis of several hundred of the donors called V segments functional above 56.7% productive rearrangements and segregating when the between-donor standard deviation exceeded 5%. A statistical classification framework was built to diagnose cytomegalovirus status from the catalog of TCR beta chain sequences. V and J gene assignment, in a later analysis, came from comparing TCR nucleotide sequences with IMGT/GENE-DB human TR gene sequences. A later analysis assigned CDR3 sequences and most-parsimonious VDJ recombination scenarios with the TCRdist pipeline. In a later analysis, each TCR beta chain was defined by its CDR3 amino acid sequence together with its V-gene family, and reads lacking a unique V-gene family were excluded. In a later analysis, 500 to 650 highly shared, low-generation-probability nucleotide sequences were removed to address suspected cross-contamination and a sequencing artifact. For each public chain, a later analysis derived a clonal expansion index from normalized ranks of inferred template counts within each repertoire. A later analysis computed generation probabilities with a VDJ recombination model fitted to out-of-frame rearrangements, and checked the results against IGoR. In a later analysis, TCR-TCR, TCR-HLA and TCR-CMV co-occurrence was scored with hypergeometric tests, and a repertoire-size bias correction was applied to TCR pairs. A later analysis estimated false discovery rates by permuting HLA or CMV assignments 20 times. In a later analysis, co-occurring TCRs were grouped with DBSCAN, and TCRdist sequence similarity was added when clustering was performed within HLA-allele-positive subsets. For co-occurrence clustering, repertoires with fewer than 30,000 or more than 120,000 public chains were excluded, along with roughly 5 repertoires with anomalous nucleotide sharing. Sourced from immuneACCESS, this table was stored by TCRdb with only in-frame sequences that have V and J called. A share of the clones is absent; for the studies checked, an unresolved V gene accounts for under half, and the remainder has no known explanation. D and trimming were read from the DNA, whereas the V and J calls and clone size are those reported in that table. Counted in this sample were fewer than 150,000 clones; 80% of them appeared once. The ten top clones hold approximately 8.8% of the sample.

Overall results and qualifications from the work: A further reported finding was that TCR beta sequences accurately predicted the HLA-A and HLA-B alleles for most subjects in the first cohort. Across donors, most TCR sequences were observed very rarely, whereas some public TCRs were present in many individuals. The classifier was reported to diagnose cytomegalovirus status with high specificity and sensitivity in both the original cohort and the validation cohort. In a later analysis, several top co-occurrence clusters were reported to appear linked to parvovirus B19, influenza, CMV and Epstein-Barr virus. Because counts were too low, some 17 rarely observed V segments, including chromosome 9 orphons, were excluded from the earlier analysis of fewer than 650 of the donors. A later genetic analysis associated a missense DCLRE1C variant with V-gene and J-gene trimming of TCR beta chains, and an independent cohort replicated the association. The study listed 150 to 200 TCR beta chains as associated with cytomegalovirus. In this cohort, only TCR beta chains were sequenced, and detectable features were limited by the absence of alpha or paired-chain data. Linkage disequilibrium might explain the correlated functional status among segregating V segments, but an unknown experimental factor could not be excluded. A later analysis found that most CMV-associated TCR beta chains appeared HLA-restricted, with HLA associations seemingly driven largely by CMV exposure. In a later genetic analysis, fewer N-insertions in productive TCRs were reported among donors in an Asian-associated ancestry cluster than the roughly 700-donor mean. It was suggested by the authors that the approach could potentially be generalized to other disease states and immunological phenotypes. A few of the identified cytomegalovirus-associated TCR beta chains were confirmed in vitro to be specific for cytomegalovirus antigens. Because the 87-base-pair reads could not distinguish some IMGT-functional V segments, including TRBV6-2 and TRBV6-3, those segments were excluded. When HLA alleles, especially DR and DQ, strongly co-occurred, TCR associations were difficult to assign to individual alleles. Because some donors lacked HLA typing at each locus, the association tests relied only on the typed subset. In a later analysis, 16,951 TCR beta sequences were associated with specific HLA alleles at a false discovery rate of 0.05. For the cohort, immune exposure information was limited to CMV serostatus. An earlier analysis of roughly 570 of the donors showed that most TCR beta V segments appeared in productive rearrangements either about 90% or about 30% of the time, which broadly matched IMGT annotations. A later analysis found that TCR association rates varied across HLA loci, with DRB1 alleles showing the most associated TCRs and HLA-C alleles the fewest. A cluster of highly shared sequence variants was judged likely to represent a technical artifact of the sequencing pipeline. In a later analysis, HLA-associated TCR beta chains showed more clonal expansion and lower generation probabilities than non-associated chains that were equally common. The presence/absence analyses assumed that sequencing depth was roughly uniform across donors, and that assumption may not be true.

Material for sequencing was PBMCs. Rearrangement joined TRBV9 to TRBJ1-1; 9 middle bases align to TRBD1. This TCR came from a female donor in good health and CMV-seropositive. The CDR3 region: CASSVTGTGTSEAFF. The nucleotide sequence reads TGTGCCAGCAGCGTCACGGGGACAGGGACTTCTGAAGCTTTCTTT.